The 9 T cell receptor beta chains below all came from one sample that was sequenced in a study of radiotherapy plus CTLA-4 blockade in lung cancer. TCRdb's table, derived via immunoSEQ multiplex PCR, lists solely in-frame clones and lacks some. Of 48,000 or so clones in the sample, 80% to 90% were seen once. The starting material was peripheral blood, obtained from a patient treated with radiotherapy plus ipilimumab. These receptors were taken from a human donor with non-small cell lung cancer whose response to radiotherapy plus ipilimumab could not be evaluated.

The chain carries TRBV7-2 and TRBJ2-4, with 7 nucleotides matching TRBD2. Losses at the gene ends were 6 bases for V and 3 bases for J; bases not matched to a gene: 2. There are 13 residues in the CDR3. Germline V CDR1 and CDR2: SGHTA, FQGNSA. The chain's CDR3 is CASRREGKNIQYF. CDR3 nucleotides: TGTGCCAGCAGAAGGGAGGGCAAAAACATTCAGTACTTC. The complete variable domain, with remaining parts taken from reference TRBV7-2 and TRBJ2-4, reads GAGVSQSPSNKVTEKGKDVELRCDPISGHTALYWYRQSLGQGLEFLIYFQGNSAPDKSGLPSDRFSAERTGGSVSTLTIQRTQQEDSAVYLCASRREGKNIQYFGAGTRLSVL.

The chain joins TRBV9 to TRBJ2-5; 11 bases fit TRBD2. The CDR3 extends over 14 amino acids. J lost 4 bases, V lost 3 bases, and 2 bases had no gene match. The germline gives CDR1 SGDLS, CDR2 YYNGEE. The CDR3 here is CASSGGLAGETQYF. The DNA for the CDR3 is TGTGCCAGCAGCGGCGGACTAGCGGGAGAGACCCAGTACTTC.

The chain joins TRBV28 to TRBJ2-7; D might be TRBD2 (5 bases). Germline V gives CDR1 MDHEN, CDR2 SYDVKM. V was trimmed by 10 bases and J by 0 bases, leaving 13 bases between them. The CDR3 loop spans 13 amino acids. CDR3: CATRREGSYEQYF. In nucleotides, the CDR3 is TGTGCCACCCGACGAGAGGGCTCCTACGAGCAGTACTTC.

The genes are TRBV28 and TRBJ1-5; the D gene is possibly TRBD1 (5 bases). Germline loops: CDR1 MDHEN, CDR2 SYDVKM. V lost 6 bases and J 4 bases, leaving 10 bases between the germline ends. This CDR3 has 13 residues. CDR3 DNA: TGTGCCAGCAGCTCCGGGGGGAATCAGCCCCAGCATTTT. It translates to CASSSGGNQPQHF.

The chain couples TRBV28 to TRBJ1-1; D is perhaps TRBD1 (5 bases). The germline gives CDR1 MDHEN, CDR2 SYDVKM. V gave up 7 bases and J gave up 7 bases, with 13 bases separating them. The length of the CDR3 is 12 residues. The CDR3 nucleotides are TGTGCCAGCACCCCCAGGGTGAATGAAGCTTTCTTT. It translates to CASTPRVNEAFF.

The gene calls are TRBV27 and TRBJ1-1; possibly TRBD1 for D (5 bases). Germline CDR1 MNHEY, CDR2 SMNVEV (reference sequence). V lost 4 bases and J 5 bases, leaving 11 bases between the germline ends. The CDR3 is 13 residues long. Here the CDR3 DNA reads TGTGCCAGCAGTTGGCAGGGTGGGACTGAAGCTTTCTTT. This translates into CASSWQGGTEAFF.

This clone was observed a handful of times. V gene TRBV6-6 combines with J gene TRBJ2-7; the match to TRBD2 covers 9 bases. V shed 5 bases, J shed 1 base, and the junction held 3 bases outside the gene matches. This CDR3 region has 14 residues. Germline CDR1 is MNHNY and CDR2 is SVGAGI (reference sequence). The CDR3 nucleotides are TGTGCCAGCAGTACAGCGGGGGGTTCCTACGAGCAGTACTTC. Translation: CASSTAGGSYEQYF.

The CDR3 sequence: CASSSRLALISYEQYF. CDR3 in DNA: TGTGCCAGCAGTTCACGACTAGCGCTAATCTCCTACGAGCAGTACTTC. The chain has TRBV6-6 and TRBJ2-7; 8 bases are a match to TRBD2. The V segment lost 4 bases and the J segment 0 bases; nucleotides outside the gene matches: 8. The length of the CDR3 is 16 residues. CDR1 is MNHNY, CDR2 SVGAGI, per germline (reference sequence).

The V call is TRBV27, the J call TRBJ2-7, with 8 positions matching TRBD2. V dropped 3 bases and J dropped 0; count of bases not matched to a gene: 4. Germline CDR1 and CDR2: MNHEY and SMNVEV (reference sequence). The CDR3 is made up of 15 amino acids. The CDR3 nucleotides are TGTGCCAGCAGTTTCACAGCGGGGGCCTCCTACGAGCAGTACTTC. As protein: CASSFTAGASYEQYF.